Listed below are T cell receptor beta chains from one sample, sequenced in a study of regulatory T cells in long-lasting Graves disease. TCRdb itself ran the multiplex PCR reads through MiXCR, one entry per CDR3 protein. The sample holds roughly 400,000 distinct CDR3 sequences; approximately 15% are singletons and the top ten take roughly 7.7%. These records were also assigned to another study, of T cells in Graves' hyperthyroidism and ophthalmopathy.

The sequences come from peripheral blood mononuclear cells (PBMCs), collected at new diagnosis, from a patient treated with antithyroid drugs. Every receptor here comes from a woman in her 40s with Graves disease. Each CDR3 is given with its conserved first and last residue. Fields, in order: clone size, D gene, V gene, J gene, CDR3 DNA, CDR3 protein. D genes are given only for firm matches. A clone size is listed for some rows: how often the clone was seen (once, few, many), or a class if it is expanded.

>NA|NA|TRBV14|TRBJ2-1
TGTGCCAGCAGCCAAGATTTCCCCTACAATGAGCAGTTCTTC
CASSQDFPYNEQFF
>many|TRBD2|TRBV6-1|TRBJ2-7
TGTGCCAGCAGCCCAAGCGGGAGCGGTACCTACGAGCAGTACTTC
CASSPSGSGTYEQYF
>many|NA|TRBV20-1|TRBJ2-7
TGCAGTGCTAGAGGCGTTGCAGGGAGGACCCGCTCCTACGAGCAGTACTTC
CSARGVAGRTRSYEQYF
>few|NA|TRBV4-3|TRBJ1-2
TGCGCCAGCAGCCACAGAGACGGACAGTTGATCAACTATGGCTACACCTTC
CASSHRDGQLINYGYTF
>few|NA|TRBV5-1|TRBJ2-5
TGCGCCAGCAGCTTAAAGGGACAAGAGACCCAGTACTTC
CASSLKGQETQYF
>many|TRBD2|TRBV18|TRBJ2-1
TGTGCCAGCTCACCACTGGGACCGGGACTAGCCCTAGCCAATGAGCAGTTCTTC
CASSPLGPGLALANEQFF
>many|NA|TRBV27|TRBJ2-1
TGTGCCAGCAGTCCGGGACTGGGGCTAAGTAATGAGCAGTTCTTC
CASSPGLGLSNEQFF
>many|NA|TRBV2|TRBJ2-1
TGTGCCAGCAGTGAATTTTGGACGGCAGTCAATGAGCAGTTCTTC
CASSEFWTAVNEQFF
>NA|NA|TRBV4-1|TRBJ1-1
TGCGCCAGCAGCCAAACAGGTAGAGCCGGTAGGGACACTGAAGCTTTCTTT
CASSQTGRAGRDTEAFF
>many|NA|TRBV30|TRBJ1-2
TGTGCCTGGAGTGATTCCCTCTATGGGGGCTACACCTTC
CAWSDSLYGGYTF
>many|NA|TRBV27|TRBJ2-1
TGTGCCAGCAGCCTGACAGGAAGCTCCTACAATGAGCAGTTCTTC
CASSLTGSSYNEQFF
>many|TRBD2|TRBV6-1|TRBJ2-2
TGTGCCAGCAGGTCCAGCGGGGCTTCGGGGGAGCTGTTTTTT
CASRSSGASGELFF
>NA|TRBD1|TRBV11-2|TRBJ2-1
TGTGCCAGCAGCCCTAGACAGGGGGTTCCTCCTGGGCAGTTCTTC
CASSPRQGVPPGQFF
>NA|NA|TRBV15|TRBJ1-2
TGTGCCACCAGCAGAGATGGGGAGGGGCTGCCCTATGGCTACACCTTC
CATSRDGEGLPYGYTF
>NA|NA|TRBV7-9|TRBJ2-3
TGTGCCAGCAGCGTAGCTAGGGGGGATACAGATACGCAGTATTTT
CASSVARGDTDTQYF
>many|NA|TRBV4-1|TRBJ2-7
TGCGCCAGCAGCCACGTAACAGGGTCTGAGCAGTACTTC
CASSHVTGSEQYF
>many|TRBD1|TRBV12-3/TRBV12-4|TRBJ2-3
TGTGCCAGCAGTCTTAGCACAGGGGGCACAGATACGCAGTATTTT
CASSLSTGGTDTQYF
>NA|TRBD2|TRBV11-2|TRBJ2-7
TGTGCCAGCAGCTCGACTAGCGGGAGGACCAACGAGCAGTACTTC
CASSSTSGRTNEQYF
>NA|TRBD2|TRBV6-1|TRBJ2-7
TGTGCCAGCAGCCCGGGACTAGCGGGGGCTATTGGGCAGTACTTC
CASSPGLAGAIGQYF
>few|TRBD1|TRBV20-1|TRBJ1-1
TGCAGTGCTAGTCCAGGGGGGGTCACTGAAGCTTTCTTT
CSASPGGVTEAFF